This is a list of T cell receptor beta chains from one sample in a study of shared clonotypes between healthy human individuals. TCRdb's copy holds only in-frame clones and misses some; the assay was immunoSEQ multiplex PCR. The sample records roughly 2.1 million clones, about 93% being singletons. The sequencing sample was made of naive CD8+ T cells from PBMCs. The receptor source for this set is a man aged 18 to 29 in good health. Some clones in this sample may be carry-over from other donors' samples. Both conserved end residues are part of each CDR3. The D gene is left open where the match is weak. A clone size is listed for some rows: how often the clone was seen (once, few, many), or a class if it is expanded.

CDR3 DNA,CDR3 protein,D gene,V gene,J gene,clone size
TGTGCCAGCAACTTCGGGACAGCGGATGAAAAACTGTTTTTT,CASNFGTADEKLFF,TRBD1,TRBV27,TRBJ1-4,NA
TGTGCCAGCAGCTTGGGAAGCCGCACTGAAGCTTTCTTT,CASSLGSRTEAFF,NA,TRBV5-6,TRBJ1-1,NA
TGTGCCAGCAGCGTCGTACAGAAAGACAATGAGCAGTTCTTC,CASSVVQKDNEQFF,NA,TRBV9,TRBJ2-1,NA
TGTGCCAGCAGCCCCCCTAAGGCACACTCGAGCAAAACCTACGAGCAGTACTTC,CASSPPKAHSSKTYEQYF,NA,TRBV11-2,TRBJ2-7,NA
TGTGCCATCAGTGAAAAACCCCAGGGGTTAATCGGGGAGCTGTTTTTT,CAISEKPQGLIGELFF,NA,TRBV10-3,TRBJ2-2,NA
TGTGCCAGCAGCGTAGATGGGGGGACTGAAGCTTTCTTT,CASSVDGGTEAFF,NA,TRBV9,TRBJ1-1,NA
TGCGCCAGCAGCTACACTGGGGTTCGGATACGGGAAAACGCCTACGAGCAGTACTTC,CASSYTGVRIRENAYEQYF,NA,TRBV5-1,TRBJ2-7,NA
TGCAGCGTTGAAGATCCGGAACAGGTTGACTATGGCTACACCTTC,CSVEDPEQVDYGYTF,NA,TRBV29-1,TRBJ1-2,NA
TGTGCCAGCACCCAAACAGGGACACCCTATGGCTACACCTTC,CASTQTGTPYGYTF,NA,TRBV9,TRBJ1-2,few
TGTGCCAGTAGTATAGACCCGGACAGTAACCAAGAGACCCAGTACTTC,CASSIDPDSNQETQYF,NA,TRBV19,TRBJ2-5,NA
TGTGCCACCAGCATAAGCGGGAACTCTAATGAAAAACTGTTTTTT,CATSISGNSNEKLFF,NA,TRBV15,TRBJ1-4,NA
TGTGCCAGCAGTTTGGTAGGAGGGAACTATGGCTACACCTTC,CASSLVGGNYGYTF,NA,TRBV27,TRBJ1-2,NA
TGTGCCAGTAGCGTTGGGGTTATGGGAATTGAAAAACTGTTTTTT,CASSVGVMGIEKLFF,NA,TRBV19,TRBJ1-4,NA
TGTGCCAGCAGCTTGGCGGAGCACCTCGCAACTAATGAAAAACTGTTTTTT,CASSLAEHLATNEKLFF,NA,TRBV5-5,TRBJ1-4,NA
TGTGCCAGCAGTGGTAATGGCTGGGAGCAGTTCTTC,CASSGNGWEQFF,NA,TRBV9,TRBJ2-1,NA
TGTGCCATCAGTGGGGGGCCAAATCCCTACGAGCAGTACTTC,CAISGGPNPYEQYF,NA,TRBV10-3,TRBJ2-7,once
TGCGCCAGCAGCTTTGACAGGGCAACTAATGAAAAACTGTTTTTT,CASSFDRATNEKLFF,TRBD1,TRBV10-2,TRBJ1-4,once
TGTGCCAGCAGCTTAGCGCATGGTCCCAGGGACCACAATGAGCAGTTCTTC,CASSLAHGPRDHNEQFF,NA,TRBV7-8,TRBJ2-1,NA
TGTGCCAGCAGCTTCGCCGGGAACCTTGCAGATACGCAGTATTTT,CASSFAGNLADTQYF,NA,TRBV11-2,TRBJ2-3,NA
TGTGCCAGCAATCACAGGGGGTTTTACGAGCAGTACTTC,CASNHRGFYEQYF,TRBD1,TRBV6-1,TRBJ2-7,NA
TGTGCCAGCAGCTACGGGGGAGGCAATCAGCCCCAGCATTTT,CASSYGGGNQPQHF,NA,TRBV7-9,TRBJ1-5,NA
TGTGCCAGCAGCCGGACCGGGAAGTACAATGAGCAGTTCTTC,CASSRTGKYNEQFF,NA,TRBV7-2,TRBJ2-1,once
TGTGCCAGCGTAGGACAGGGGAGTGGCTACACCTTC,CASVGQGSGYTF,TRBD1,TRBV25-1,TRBJ1-2,few
TGTGCCAGCAGTGATGGGTGGCAGGCTGGAAACACCATATATTTT,CASSDGWQAGNTIYF,NA,TRBV2,TRBJ1-3,NA